Below, 11 T cell receptor beta chains from the same sample are listed, as sequenced in a study of blood T cell repertoires in COVID-19. Sequencing was performed with immunoSEQ multiplex PCR; in TCRdb, only in-frame clones are kept and a portion is missing. Of some 300,000 clones listed, 70% to 90% are singletons. Sample: peripheral blood. The source of these receptors is a woman aged 30 to 39 who had recovered from COVID-19.

The CDR3 DNA reads TGTGCCAGCAGTTTAGGCGGGACTAGTTTCCACGAGCAGTACTTC. Its translation is CASSLGGTSFHEQYF. The rearrangement links TRBV28 to TRBJ2-7; TRBD2 matches at 8 bases. V trimming: 2 bases; J trimming: 5 bases; junction bases outside the gene matches: 8. Per germline, CDR1 MDHEN and CDR2 SYDVKM. The CDR3 consists of 15 residues.

The chain employs TRBV5-1 and TRBJ2-7; 8 nucleotides align to TRBD2. V dropped 1 base and J dropped 6; count of bases not matched to a gene: 12. Germline V lookup: CDR1 SGHRS, CDR2 YFSETQ. The CDR3 contains 16 residues. DNA of the CDR3: TGCGCCAGCAGCTTGAGTTTTGGCAGCGGGGGCGGCGAGCAGTACTTC. It yields the protein CASSLSFGSGGGEQYF.

In this sample, this clone turned up a few times. The genes are TRBV2 and TRBJ1-2; 10 bases line up with TRBD1. CDR1 SNHLY and CDR2 FYNNEI come from the germline V gene. J gave up 4 bases and V 7 bases, and 9 bases lay outside the gene matches. This CDR3 contains 15 residues. In DNA, the CDR3 is TGTGCCAGCACGGGACAGGGGACCCTATTCTATGGCTACACCTTC. Translated: CASTGQGTLFYGYTF.

The CDR3 protein is CASSLRGGETQYF. Written as DNA, the CDR3 is TGTGCCAGCAGCCTCCGGGGAGGGGAGACCCAGTACTTC. The chain couples TRBV7-2 to TRBJ2-5; TRBD2 aligns across 7 bases. V dropped 5 bases and J dropped 5; count of bases not matched to a gene: 5. This CDR3 comprises 13 residues. The germline CDR1 and CDR2 sequences are SGHTA and FQGNSA.

Only one count was recorded for this clone. V and J are TRBV5-1 and TRBJ2-4; 9 bases are a match to TRBD1. CDR1 is SGHRS, CDR2 YFSETQ, per germline. The J segment lost 15 bases and the V segment lost 4 bases, leaving 14 bases of the junction unmatched. The length of the CDR3 is 14 residues. The DNA for the CDR3 is TGCGCCAGCAGCATAGGGACAGGGCCCGGGATCTTGTACTTC. Translated, it gives CASSIGTGPGILYF.

The rearrangement links TRBV5-4 to TRBJ2-7, with a tentative D call TRBD1 (5 bases). Germline CDR1 SGHNT, CDR2 YYREEE (reference sequence). The CDR3 loop spans 12 amino acids. V dropped 4 bases and J dropped 5 bases, with 10 bases sitting between them. This chain's CDR3 is CASSTDSNEQYF. The CDR3 DNA is TGTGCCAGCAGCACCGACAGCAACGAGCAGTACTTC.

Only one count was recorded for this clone. The gene calls are TRBV18 and TRBJ2-1, with 10 bases matching TRBD1. CDR1 and CDR2 (germline): KGHSH, LQKENI. V lost 3 bases to trimming and J lost 5 bases; unmatched junction nucleotides: 7. This CDR3 is 16 amino acids long. For the CDR3, the DNA is TGTGCCAGCTCACCGCAGGGACAGGGGATCCACAATGAGCAGTTCTTC. Protein sequence: CASSPQGQGIHNEQFF.

The chain recombines TRBV6-2 or TRBV6-3 with TRBJ2-1, with 15 bases matching TRBD2. V gave up 5 bases and J gave up 7 bases; unmatched junction bases: 9. This CDR3 is 17 amino acids long. CDR1 MNHEY and CDR2 SVGEGT come from the germline V gene. The CDR3 sequence is CASSTHLGLAGGNEQFF. The CDR3 DNA reads as TGTGCCAGCAGTACTCACCTAGGACTAGCGGGGGGGAATGAGCAGTTCTTC.

The V and J genes are TRBV20-1 and TRBJ2-3; 9 bases fit TRBD2. The CDR3 contains 15 residues. CDR1 is DFQATT, CDR2 SNEGSKA, per germline (reference sequence). V lost 3 bases, J lost 4 bases, and 8 bases stayed unmatched. The CDR3 sequence is CSASWASGAPDTQYF. DNA for the CDR3: TGCAGTGCTAGTTGGGCTAGCGGGGCGCCAGATACGCAGTATTTT.

In its sample, this clone was seen once. The chain employs TRBV24-1 and TRBJ2-5; 13 positions match TRBD2. There are 13 residues in the CDR3. Unmatched junction bases numbered 3, after V lost 10 bases and J lost 5 bases. Germline V lookup: CDR1 KGHDR, CDR2 SFDVKD. CDR3 amino acids: CATGTSGVETQYF. The CDR3 nucleotides read TGTGCCACAGGGACTAGCGGGGTGGAGACCCAGTACTTC.

V and J are TRBV19 and TRBJ1-4; weak D call: TRBD1 (5 bases). V lost 3 bases and J 5 bases, leaving 10 bases between the germline ends. The CDR3 extends over 14 amino acids. Germline V gives CDR1 LNHDA, CDR2 SQIVND (reference sequence). CDR3 sequence reads: CASSIGTWNEKLFF. The CDR3 DNA reads as TGTGCCAGTAGTATTGGGACTTGGAATGAAAAACTGTTTTTT.